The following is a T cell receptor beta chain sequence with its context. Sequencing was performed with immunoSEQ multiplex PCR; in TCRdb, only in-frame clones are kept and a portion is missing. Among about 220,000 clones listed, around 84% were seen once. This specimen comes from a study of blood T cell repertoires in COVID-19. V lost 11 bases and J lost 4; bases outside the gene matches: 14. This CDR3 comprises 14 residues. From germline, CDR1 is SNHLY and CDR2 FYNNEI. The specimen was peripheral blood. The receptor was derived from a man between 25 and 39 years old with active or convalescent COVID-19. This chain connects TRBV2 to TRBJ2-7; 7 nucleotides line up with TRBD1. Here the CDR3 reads CAGSTGEVNYEQYF. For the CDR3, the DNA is TGTGCCGGTTCAACAGGGGAAGTAAATTACGAGCAGTACTTC.